This TCR beta chain was obtained from a study of monozygotic twins with inflammatory bowel disease. TCRdb re-called the 5' RACE reads, yielding one record per CDR3 amino acid sequence without DNA. This sample's table reports about 160,000 distinct CDR3 sequences. Regarding this clonotype: Antigen: not known.

This CDR3 region has 13 residues. Germline V gene sequence: CDR1 MNHNY, CDR2 SVGAGI (reference sequence). Findings and caveats of the study: IBD patients share fewer clonotypes with other people than healthy twins do, especially with disease activity.

This rearrangement joins TRBV6-6 to TRBJ2-3. Sequencing used blood. The source of this sequence is a human donor with ulcerative colitis or Crohn's disease, or a healthy co-twin of an affected twin (not recorded which). This CDR3 reads CASSYNLGDTQYF.